This T cell receptor beta chain was captured by sequencing in a study of vaccination effects on CD4 cells after COVID-19. Ahead of sequencing, the ViraFEST assay grew antigen-specific CD4+ T cells using viral peptide pools. The culture ran for approximately 10 days, and then CD4+ T cells were isolated. About this clone itself: Its antigen remains unidentified.

Study results and limitations: Late post-vaccination, clones induced by infection and those induced by vaccine underwent marked clonal contraction.

The protocol was immunoSEQ multiplex PCR, while the TCRdb copy is restricted to in-frame clones and leaves out a portion. The repertoire holds approximately 54,000 clones, with over 75% as singletons. The sequence was obtained from a human donor who received a COVID-19 vaccine. Here the sequenced sample was CD4+ T cells from PBMCs cultured with HCoV-229E spike peptides, taken before COVID-19 vaccination.

The CDR3 nucleotides are TGTGCCAGCTCACAGGGACAGGTTTATCAGCCCCAGCATTTT. Translation gives CASSQGQVYQPQHF. The chain joins TRBV18 to TRBJ1-5; 8 bases are a match to TRBD1. This CDR3 spans 14 amino acids. Per the germline V gene, CDR1 is KGHSH and CDR2 is LQKENI. V gave up 4 bases and J gave up 5 bases; unmatched junction bases: 4.